Here is one TCR beta chain with its context. It lacks a known antigen. No base-level quality is on record; no much larger clone is a single base apart. The library came from PCR. Sequencing was performed on an Illumina HiSeq 2500. Unique molecular identifiers were incorporated into TCR beta cDNA libraries to reduce PCR and sequencing biases. Roughly 500,000 cDNA molecules were obtained for every 1 to 10 million input T cells, so each molecule roughly corresponded to one T cell. The patient libraries were prepared and sequenced with the same protocol used for the earlier healthy control dataset. Samples belonging to the same batch were prepared together, multiplexed and sequenced on a shared HiSeq lane. The study's processing was this. MIGEC handled the raw barcoded reads, throwing out single-read molecular identifier groups before consensus assembly and CDR3 extraction. VDJtools was used for post-analysis of the clonotype tables, with diversity normalized by down-sampling every dataset to the smallest sample size. In repertoire overlap clustering, CDR3 amino acid sequences, but not nucleotide sequences, were matched to correct batch-related cross-sample contamination. The public reads were reanalyzed by TCRdb: fastp trimming at Q25, MiXCR alignment, in-frame beta chains only. When rows share a CDR3 protein, they turn into one entry using the most common DNA and genes. The V and J calls, along with clone size, are taken from TCRdb and not from the paper's own processing. Across this sample there are about 540,000 distinct CDR3 sequences, with 30% to 40% seen only once. Clones ranked in the top ten supply around 6.1% of the sample.

This record belongs to a study of post-analysis software for immune sequencing data (dated by TCRdb to 2014 to 2015). The study in broad terms: Recorded disease courses included relapsing-remitting, secondary progressive and progressive-relapsing multiple sclerosis, with some patients lacking subtype annotation. The patient repertoires were set against about 12 previously published healthy control repertoires from donors whose ages ranged from roughly 6 to 27 years. A subset of samples was prepared in parallel using single-end sample barcoding, then pooled and co-amplified after Illumina adapter ligation.

TCR beta repertoires were profiled from peripheral blood of over 10 young patients with multiple sclerosis to demonstrate the VDJtools post-analysis software. The multiple sclerosis patients were children and adolescents between about 6 and 15 years of age. In the germline V gene, CDR1 corresponds to SGHRS and CDR2 to YFSETQ. There are 15 amino acids in the CDR3, from cysteine to phenylalanine inclusive. Only the CDR3 part of the read is kept: 45 bases, read in frame from the first base. Trimming removed 5 bases from V and 1 base from J; the gene matches leave 6 bases unexplained. The paper as a whole reports these results and caveats: When samples were clustered directly using the F measure, samples prepared in the same batch co-clustered strongly, which prompted a batch-effect correction. The multiple sclerosis patient group was slightly younger than the control group. Several TRBV segments, including TRBV5-6, TRBV5-1 and TRBV20-1, were significantly more frequent in patients than controls. Significantly lower normalized Chao1 diversity was found in multiple sclerosis patients than in controls, suggesting substantial peripheral T-cell clonal expansion.

This receptor was taken from a girl between 2 and 17 years old with multiple sclerosis. The source material was blood. This receptor chain uses TRBV5-1 and TRBJ2-3, and 8 junctional nucleotides match TRBD2. The CDR3 is CASRVRGDRTDTQYF. The DNA reads TGCGCCAGCAGAGTGCGGGGGGACCGCACAGATACGCAGTATTTT.